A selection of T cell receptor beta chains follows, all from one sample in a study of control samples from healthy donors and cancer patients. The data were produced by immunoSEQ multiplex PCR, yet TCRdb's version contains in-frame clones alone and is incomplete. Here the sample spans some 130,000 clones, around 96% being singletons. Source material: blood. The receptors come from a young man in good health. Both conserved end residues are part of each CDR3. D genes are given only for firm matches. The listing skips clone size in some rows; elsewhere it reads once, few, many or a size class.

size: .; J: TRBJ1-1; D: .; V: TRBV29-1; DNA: TGCAGCGTCTCGGGGACTGAAGCTTTCTTT; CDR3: CSVSGTEAFF
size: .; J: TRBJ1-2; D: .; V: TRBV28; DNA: TGTGCCAGCAGGGTTCATACAGTCTATGGCTACACCTTC; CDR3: CASRVHTVYGYTF
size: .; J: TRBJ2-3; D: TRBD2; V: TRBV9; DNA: TGTGCCAGCGGCGAGGAAGCGGGGGGTCCCACAGATACGCAGTATTTT; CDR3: CASGEEAGGPTDTQYF
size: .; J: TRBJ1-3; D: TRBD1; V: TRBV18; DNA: TGTGCCAGCTCAGCCGGGACAGGGGGAAACACCATATATTTT; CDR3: CASSAGTGGNTIYF
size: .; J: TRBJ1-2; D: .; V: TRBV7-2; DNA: TGTGCCAGCAGCTCGGGACCGGGGTTCTATGGCTACACCTTC; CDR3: CASSSGPGFYGYTF
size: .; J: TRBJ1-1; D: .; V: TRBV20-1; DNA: TGCAGTGCTAGTGAGGACCCGAACACTGAAGCTTTCTTT; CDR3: CSASEDPNTEAFF
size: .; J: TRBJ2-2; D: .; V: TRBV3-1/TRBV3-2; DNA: TGTGCCAGCAGCTACAAGATAAGAACCGGGGAGCTGTTTTTT; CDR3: CASSYKIRTGELFF
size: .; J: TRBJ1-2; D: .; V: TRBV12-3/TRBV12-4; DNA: TGTGCCAGCAGCTCGACAGAAACCTATGGCTACACCTTC; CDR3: CASSSTETYGYTF
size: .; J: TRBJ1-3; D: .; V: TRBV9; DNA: TGTGCCAGCAGCCCCCTCGGGCAGGGAGACACCATATATTTT; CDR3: CASSPLGQGDTIYF
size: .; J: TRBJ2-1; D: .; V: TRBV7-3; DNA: TGTGCCAGCAGCTTAATAGGGGGGGCTTACAATGAGCAGTTCTTC; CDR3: CASSLIGGAYNEQFF
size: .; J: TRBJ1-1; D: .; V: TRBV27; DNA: TGTGCCAGCAGCTTGGACCCCATGGGCACTGAAGCTTTCTTT; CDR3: CASSLDPMGTEAFF
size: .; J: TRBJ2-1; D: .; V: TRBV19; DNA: TGTGCCAGTAGTATTGGGGGATACTCCTACAATGAGCAGTTCTTC; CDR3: CASSIGGYSYNEQFF
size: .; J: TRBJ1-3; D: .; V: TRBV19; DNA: TGTGCCAGCAAGTCTTTGGCAGGGTGGAACACCATATATTTT; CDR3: CASKSLAGWNTIYF
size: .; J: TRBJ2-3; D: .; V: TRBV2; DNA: TGTGCCAACGGGGAAGGCACAGATACGCAGTATTTT; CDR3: CANGEGTDTQYF
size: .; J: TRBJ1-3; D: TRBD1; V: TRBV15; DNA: TGTGCCACCAGCAGAGAAAAGGACAGGGCGAGCTCTGGAAACACCATATATTTT; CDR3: CATSREKDRASSGNTIYF
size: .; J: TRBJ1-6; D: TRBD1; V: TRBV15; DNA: TGTGCCACCAGCGTCGGGGACAGGGCTAATTCACCCCTCCACTTT; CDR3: CATSVGDRANSPLHF
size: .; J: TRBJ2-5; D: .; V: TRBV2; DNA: TGTGCCAGCAGTGCGGGACACCGGGGGGATTACTTC; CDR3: CASSAGHRGDYF
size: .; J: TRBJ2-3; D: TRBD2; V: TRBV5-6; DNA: TGTGCCAGCAGCTTGCCGGGACTAGCGGGGGGCCTCGCCACAGATACGCAGTATTTT; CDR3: CASSLPGLAGGLATDTQYF
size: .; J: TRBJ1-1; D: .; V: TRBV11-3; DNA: TGTGCCAGCAGCTTATCAGTGAACACTGAAGCTTTCTTT; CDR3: CASSLSVNTEAFF
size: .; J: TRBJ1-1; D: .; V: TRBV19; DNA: TGTGCCAGCACGACAGGTAACACTGAAGCTTTCTTT; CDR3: CASTTGNTEAFF
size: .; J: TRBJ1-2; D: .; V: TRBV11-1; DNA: TGTGCCAGCAGCTTCGGAGGTACTGGCTACACCTTC; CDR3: CASSFGGTGYTF
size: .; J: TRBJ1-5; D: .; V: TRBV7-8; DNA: TGTGCCAGCAGCCCGAGACCTGTTAATCAGCCCCAGCATTTT; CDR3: CASSPRPVNQPQHF
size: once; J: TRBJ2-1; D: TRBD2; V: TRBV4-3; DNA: TGCGCCAGCAGCCAAGATTGGCTAGCGGGTGAGCAGTTCTTC; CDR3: CASSQDWLAGEQFF
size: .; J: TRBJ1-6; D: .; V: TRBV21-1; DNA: TGTGCCAGCAAGGGCAATGTGGCAAATTCACCCCTCCACTTT; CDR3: CASKGNVANSPLHF
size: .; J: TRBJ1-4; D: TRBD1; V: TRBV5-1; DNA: TGCGCCAGCAGCCCGGACAGGGAAGGGGAAAAACTGTTTTTT; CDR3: CASSPDREGEKLFF
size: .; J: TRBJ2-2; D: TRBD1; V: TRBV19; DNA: TGTGCCAGTAGTACCCTCCGGGACAGGGGAGGCACCGGGGAGCTGTTTTTT; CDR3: CASSTLRDRGGTGELFF
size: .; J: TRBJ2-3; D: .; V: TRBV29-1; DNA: TGCAGCGTTGAAGCGGTCCAACGCACAGATACGCAGTATTTT; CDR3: CSVEAVQRTDTQYF
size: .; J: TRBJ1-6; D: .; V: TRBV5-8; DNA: TGTGCCAGCAGGTGGCTAGTGGGGGTTTGGAATTCACCCCTCCACTTT; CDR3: CASRWLVGVWNSPLHF
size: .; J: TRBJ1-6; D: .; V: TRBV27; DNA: TGTGCCAGCCACGGGGGGCGACTACTCTATAATTCACCCCTCCACTTT; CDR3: CASHGGRLLYNSPLHF
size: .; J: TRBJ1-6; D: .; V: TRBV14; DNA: TGTGCCAGCAGCCAAGACATCTCGGGGGATTCACCCCTCCACTTT; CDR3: CASSQDISGDSPLHF
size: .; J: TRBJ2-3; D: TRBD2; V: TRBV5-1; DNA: TGCGCCAGCAGCTTAACTAGCGGGGGCACAGATACGCAGTATTTT; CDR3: CASSLTSGGTDTQYF
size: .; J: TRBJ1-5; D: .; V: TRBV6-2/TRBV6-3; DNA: TGTGCCAGCAGTTTGGGGAGTCAGCCCCAGCATTTT; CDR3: CASSLGSQPQHF
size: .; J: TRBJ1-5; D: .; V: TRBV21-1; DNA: TGTGCCAGCAGCAAACCCACTCCTCCGGGTCAGCCCCAGCATTTT; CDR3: CASSKPTPPGQPQHF
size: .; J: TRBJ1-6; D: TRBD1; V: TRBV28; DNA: TGTGCCAGCAGTTTTGGGGGGACAGGACCGGCCCTCCACTTT; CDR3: CASSFGGTGPALHF
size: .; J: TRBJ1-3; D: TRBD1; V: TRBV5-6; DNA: TGTGCCAGCAGCCCGTCTGACAGGGGCTCTGGAAACACCATATATTTT; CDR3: CASSPSDRGSGNTIYF
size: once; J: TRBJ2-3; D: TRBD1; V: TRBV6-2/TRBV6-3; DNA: TGTGCCAGCAGTCGGTTGGACAGGGGGCTAGATACGCAGTATTTT; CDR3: CASSRLDRGLDTQYF
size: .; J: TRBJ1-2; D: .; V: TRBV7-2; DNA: TGTGCCAGCAGCACAGGGTACTATGGCTACACCTTC; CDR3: CASSTGYYGYTF
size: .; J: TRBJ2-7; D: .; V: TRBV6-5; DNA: TGTGCCAGCAGTATCGGAGACAGGTCAACCTACGAGCAGTACTTC; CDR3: CASSIGDRSTYEQYF
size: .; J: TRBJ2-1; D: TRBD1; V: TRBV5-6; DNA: TGTGCCAGCAGCTTGGGGCCCAGGGGGCTTTCCAATGAGCAGTTCTTC; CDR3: CASSLGPRGLSNEQFF
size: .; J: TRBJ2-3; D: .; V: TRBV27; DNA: TGTGCCAGCAGTTTAGTCGGGGCCCCAGATACGCAGTATTTT; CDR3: CASSLVGAPDTQYF
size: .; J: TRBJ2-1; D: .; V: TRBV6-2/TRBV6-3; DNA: TGTGCCAGCAGTTACGAGGGCTACTCATACAATGAGCAGTTCTTC; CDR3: CASSYEGYSYNEQFF
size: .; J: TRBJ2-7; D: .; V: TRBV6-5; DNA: TGTGCCAGCAGGACAGGGAGGGGGCCCTACGAGCAGTACTTC; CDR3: CASRTGRGPYEQYF
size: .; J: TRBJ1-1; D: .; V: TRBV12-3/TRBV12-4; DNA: TGTGCCAGCAGTTCGACAGGGAACACTGAAGCTTTCTTT; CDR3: CASSSTGNTEAFF
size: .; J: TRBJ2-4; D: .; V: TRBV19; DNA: TGTGCCATTAGGCCCGCTAGCCGGATTGACATTCAGTACTTC; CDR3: CAIRPASRIDIQYF
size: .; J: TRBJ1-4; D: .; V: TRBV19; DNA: TGTGCCAGTAGTATTGGACGGACCCTGAATGAAAAACTGTTTTTT; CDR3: CASSIGRTLNEKLFF
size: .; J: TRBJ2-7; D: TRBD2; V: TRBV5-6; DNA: TGTGCCAGCAACCTTGGGGGTAGCGGGGGCCCAATCTACGAGCAGTACTTC; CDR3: CASNLGGSGGPIYEQYF
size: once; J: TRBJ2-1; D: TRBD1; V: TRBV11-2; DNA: TGCGCCAGCAGAAGACCGGGACAGGGGTTTAATGAGCAGTTCTTC; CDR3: CASRRPGQGFNEQFF
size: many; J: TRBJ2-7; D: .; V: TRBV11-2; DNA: TGTGCCAGCAGCACAAGGCGTAGCTCCTACGAGCAGTACTTC; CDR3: CASSTRRSSYEQYF
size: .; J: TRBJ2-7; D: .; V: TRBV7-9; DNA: TGTGCCAGCAGCCCGCGTAACAGGGACGAGCAGTACTTC; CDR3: CASSPRNRDEQYF